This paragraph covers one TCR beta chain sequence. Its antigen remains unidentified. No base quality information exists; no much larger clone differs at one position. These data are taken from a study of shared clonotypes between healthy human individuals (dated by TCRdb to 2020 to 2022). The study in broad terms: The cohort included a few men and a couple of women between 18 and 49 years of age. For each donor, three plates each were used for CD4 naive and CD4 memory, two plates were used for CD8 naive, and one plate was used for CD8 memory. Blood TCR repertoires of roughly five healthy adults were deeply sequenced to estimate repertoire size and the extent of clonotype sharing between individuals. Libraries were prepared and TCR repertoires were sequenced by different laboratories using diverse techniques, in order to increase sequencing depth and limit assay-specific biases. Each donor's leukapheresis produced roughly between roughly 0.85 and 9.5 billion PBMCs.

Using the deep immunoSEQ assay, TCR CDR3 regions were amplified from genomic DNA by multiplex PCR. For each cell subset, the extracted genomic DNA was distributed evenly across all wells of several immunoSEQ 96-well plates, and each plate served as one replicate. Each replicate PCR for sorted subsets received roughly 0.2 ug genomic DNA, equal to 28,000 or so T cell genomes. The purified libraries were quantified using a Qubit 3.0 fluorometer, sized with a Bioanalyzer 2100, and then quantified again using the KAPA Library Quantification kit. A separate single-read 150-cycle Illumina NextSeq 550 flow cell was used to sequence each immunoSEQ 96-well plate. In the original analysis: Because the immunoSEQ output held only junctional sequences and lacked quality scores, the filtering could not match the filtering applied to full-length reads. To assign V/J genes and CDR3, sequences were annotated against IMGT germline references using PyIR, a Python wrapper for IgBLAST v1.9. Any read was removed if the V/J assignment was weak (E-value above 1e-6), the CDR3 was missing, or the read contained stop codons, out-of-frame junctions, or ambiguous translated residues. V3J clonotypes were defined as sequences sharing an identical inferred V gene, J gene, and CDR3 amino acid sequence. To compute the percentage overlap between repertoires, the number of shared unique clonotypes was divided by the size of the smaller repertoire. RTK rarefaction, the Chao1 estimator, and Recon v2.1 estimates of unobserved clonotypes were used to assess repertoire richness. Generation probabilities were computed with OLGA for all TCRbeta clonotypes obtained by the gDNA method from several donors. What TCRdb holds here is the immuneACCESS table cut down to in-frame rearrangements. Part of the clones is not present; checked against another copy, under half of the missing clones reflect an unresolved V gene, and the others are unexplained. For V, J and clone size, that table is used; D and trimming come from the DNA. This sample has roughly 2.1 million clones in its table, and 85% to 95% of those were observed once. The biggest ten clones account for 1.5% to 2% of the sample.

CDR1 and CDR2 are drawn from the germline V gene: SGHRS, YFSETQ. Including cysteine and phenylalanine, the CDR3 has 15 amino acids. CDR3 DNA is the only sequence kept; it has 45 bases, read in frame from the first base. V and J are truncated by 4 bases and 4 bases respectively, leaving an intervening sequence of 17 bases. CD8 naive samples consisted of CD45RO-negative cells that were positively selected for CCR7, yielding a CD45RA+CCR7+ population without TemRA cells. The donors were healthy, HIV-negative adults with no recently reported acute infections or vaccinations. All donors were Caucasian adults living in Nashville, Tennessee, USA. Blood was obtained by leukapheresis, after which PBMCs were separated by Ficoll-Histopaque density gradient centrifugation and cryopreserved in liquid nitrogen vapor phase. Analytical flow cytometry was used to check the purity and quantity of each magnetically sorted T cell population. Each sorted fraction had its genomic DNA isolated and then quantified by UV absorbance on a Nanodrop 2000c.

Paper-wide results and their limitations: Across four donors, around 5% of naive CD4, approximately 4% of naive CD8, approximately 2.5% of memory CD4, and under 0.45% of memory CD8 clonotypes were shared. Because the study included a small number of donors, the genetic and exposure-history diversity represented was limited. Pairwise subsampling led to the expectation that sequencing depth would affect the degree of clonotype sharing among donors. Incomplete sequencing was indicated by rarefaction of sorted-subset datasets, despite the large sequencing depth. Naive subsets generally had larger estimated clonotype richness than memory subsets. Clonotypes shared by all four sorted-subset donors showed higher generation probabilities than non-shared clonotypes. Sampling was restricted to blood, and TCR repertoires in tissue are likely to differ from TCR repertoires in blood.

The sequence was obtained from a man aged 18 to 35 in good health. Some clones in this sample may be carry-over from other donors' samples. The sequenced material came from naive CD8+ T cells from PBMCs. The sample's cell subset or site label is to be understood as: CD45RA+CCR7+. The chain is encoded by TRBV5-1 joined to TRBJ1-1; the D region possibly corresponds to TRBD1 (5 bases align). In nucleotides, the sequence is TGCGCCAGCAGCCCGGCTAGTGGGGGTGTCACTGAAGCTTTCTTT. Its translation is CASSPASGGVTEAFF.